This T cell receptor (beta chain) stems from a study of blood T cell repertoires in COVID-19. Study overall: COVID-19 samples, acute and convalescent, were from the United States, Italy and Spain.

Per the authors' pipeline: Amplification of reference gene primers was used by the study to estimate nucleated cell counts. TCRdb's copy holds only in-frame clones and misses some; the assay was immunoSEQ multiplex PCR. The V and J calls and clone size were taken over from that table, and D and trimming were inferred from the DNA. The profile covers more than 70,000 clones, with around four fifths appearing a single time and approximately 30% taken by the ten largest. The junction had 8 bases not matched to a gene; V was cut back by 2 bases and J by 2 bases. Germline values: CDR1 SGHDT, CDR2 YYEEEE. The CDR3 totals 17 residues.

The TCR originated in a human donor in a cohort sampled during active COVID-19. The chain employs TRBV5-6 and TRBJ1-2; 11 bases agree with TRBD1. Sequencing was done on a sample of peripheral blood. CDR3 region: CASSFGQGALQNYGYTF. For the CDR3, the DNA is TGTGCCAGCAGCTTTGGACAGGGGGCCCTCCAAAACTATGGCTACACCTTC.